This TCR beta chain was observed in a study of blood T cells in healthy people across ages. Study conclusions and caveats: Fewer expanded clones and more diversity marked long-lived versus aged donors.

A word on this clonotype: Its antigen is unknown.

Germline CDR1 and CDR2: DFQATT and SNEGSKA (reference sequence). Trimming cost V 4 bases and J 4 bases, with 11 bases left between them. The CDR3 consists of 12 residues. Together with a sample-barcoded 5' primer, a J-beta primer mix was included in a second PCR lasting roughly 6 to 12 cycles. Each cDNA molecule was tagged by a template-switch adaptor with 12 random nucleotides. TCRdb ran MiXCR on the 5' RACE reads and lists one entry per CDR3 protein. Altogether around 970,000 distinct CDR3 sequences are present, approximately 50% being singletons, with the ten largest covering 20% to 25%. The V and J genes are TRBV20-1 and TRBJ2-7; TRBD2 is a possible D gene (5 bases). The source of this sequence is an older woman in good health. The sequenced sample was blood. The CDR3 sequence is CSAKDSWYEQYF. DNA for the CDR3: TGCAGTGCTAAGGACTCCTGGTACGAGCAGTACTTC.